This T cell receptor beta chain was captured by sequencing in a study of T cell repertoires in cytomegalovirus infection. Study-wide context: Newly reported HLA-C-restricted and thoroughly characterized HLA-B-restricted CMV epitopes were employed. Public TCR beta signatures marked donors with CMV infection and the matching HLA.

General observations from the study: The ex vivo response was dominated by HLA-C-restricted CMV-specific TCR beta clonotypes. CMV carriers with the relevant HLA were identified by cumulative public TCR beta family frequency.

MiXCR was run by TCRdb on the reads, yielding one entry per CDR3 protein. This sample carries more than 250,000 distinct CDR3 sequences, approximately 25% of them seen once, and the ten largest clones take about an eighth. To note about this clonotype: Its antigen is still unknown.

V was pared by 4 bases and J by 0 bases, with 9 bases between. CDR1 and CDR2 from the germline V gene are KGHDR and SFDVKD. The CDR3 covers 15 residues. Sequenced here: cultured PBMCs, sampled from culture after CMV antigen stimulation. V and J are TRBV24-1 and TRBJ2-1; D possibly corresponds to TRBD2 (6 bases). The sequence was obtained from a human donor in good health (CMV status not recorded). Some clones in this sample may be carry-over from other donors' samples. The chain's CDR3 is CATSETGLSYNEQFF. In nucleotides, the CDR3 is TGTGCCACCAGTGAGACGGGACTCTCCTACAATGAGCAGTTCTTC.